Each of the 23 T cell receptor beta chains below was sequenced from the same sample in a study of T cells in Graves' hyperthyroidism and ophthalmopathy. RNA transcripts yielded amplified TCR beta CDR3 regions. The HTBI primer set drove a first-round RT-PCR of the TCR CDR3. Using its own MiXCR run on the multiplex PCR reads, TCRdb lists one record per CDR3 protein. Of about 350,000 distinct CDR3 sequences in the sample, approximately 15% are singletons; the top ten hold around 23%. The sequencing input was blood. The receptors were sampled from a woman in her 30s with Graves' hyperthyroidism.

Ten or more counts support this clonotype. The chain joins TRBV28 to TRBJ2-2; D is uncertain. Trimming stripped 3 bases from V and 6 bases from J, with 8 bases between. The CDR3 runs 13 residues. Germline V gives CDR1 MDHEN, CDR2 SYDVKM. CDR3 sequence reads: CASSFSAAGELFF. The CDR3 DNA reads as TGTGCCAGCAGTTTTTCGGCGGCCGGGGAGCTGTTTTTT.

This clonotype appeared many times. This rearrangement joins TRBV20-1 to TRBJ2-7; D unresolved. Germline V gives CDR1 DFQATT, CDR2 SNEGSKA (reference sequence). Trimming cost V 1 base and J 3 bases, with 7 bases left between them. The CDR3 has 12 amino acids. The CDR3: CSARVVGYEQYF. For the CDR3, the DNA is TGCAGTGCTAGAGTGGTGGGCTACGAGCAGTACTTC.

This chain uses TRBV7-3 with TRBJ2-1; 12 bases align to TRBD2. CDR1 is SGHTA and CDR2 is FQGTGA in the germline V gene. After removal of 4 bases from V and 4 bases from J, the junction contained 5 bases not matched to a gene. The CDR3 is 16 amino acids. For the CDR3, the DNA is TGTGCCAGCAGCTCTACCCTAGCGGGAGGGTACAATGAGCAGTTCTTC. Translated, it gives CASSSTLAGGYNEQFF.

This clonotype was counted only a few times. This sequence joins TRBV30 and TRBJ1-1; TRBD1 might be the D (6 bases). Trimming stripped 4 bases from V and 1 base from J, with 10 bases between. Germline CDR1 is GTSNPN and CDR2 is SVGIG (reference sequence). This CDR3 is 13 amino acids long. Here the CDR3 reads CAWNREKNTEAFF. For the CDR3, the DNA is TGTGCCTGGAACAGGGAAAAGAACACTGAAGCTTTCTTT.

This clonotype was observed a single time. This may arise from a read error, as a much more abundant clone is one base away. The chain has TRBV18 and TRBJ1-2, with D perhaps matching TRBD1 (6 bases). The CDR3 loop spans 13 amino acids. The germline V and J ends were trimmed by 8 bases and 4 bases, with 14 bases remaining between them. Germline CDR1 is KGHSH and CDR2 is LQKENI. Here the CDR3 DNA reads TGTGCCAGCCCGCCCCAGGACAGCTATGGCTACACCTTC. Protein product: CASPPQDSYGYTF.

In its sample, this clonotype was seen a few times. This chain connects TRBV7-2 to TRBJ2-1, with D unclear. V lost 4 bases, J lost 2 bases, and 12 bases lay in between. Looked up from germline, CDR1 is SGHTA and CDR2 is FQGNSA. There are 15 residues in the CDR3. DNA of the CDR3: TGTGCCAGCAGCTCAGGACGGCTCCCCTACAATGAGCAGTTCTTC. Its protein product is CASSSGRLPYNEQFF. The variable domain in full, completed from reference TRBV7-2 and TRBJ2-1, reads GAGVSQSPSNKVTEKGKDVELRCDPISGHTALYWYRQSLGQGLEFLIYFQGNSAPDKSGLPSDRFSAERTGGSVSTLTIQRTQQEDSAVYLCASSSGRLPYNEQFFGPGTRLTVL.

This clonotype occurred many times. The J gene is TRBJ1-1, the V gene TRBV28; D possibly corresponds to TRBD1 (5 bases). This CDR3 is built from 16 residues. Germline V gives CDR1 MDHEN, CDR2 SYDVKM. V gave up 2 bases and J gave up 1 base, with 14 bases separating them. This chain's CDR3 is CASSLGTAPRNTEAFF. In nucleotides, the CDR3 is TGTGCCAGCAGTTTAGGGACGGCACCACGGAACACTGAAGCTTTCTTT.

The chain employs TRBV6-1 and TRBJ2-5; TRBD2 aligns across 16 bases. J was trimmed by 4 bases and V by 6 bases; bases with no gene match: 8. This CDR3 has 17 residues. CDR1 and CDR2 (germline): MNHNS, SASEGT. The CDR3 reads CASSPGTSGRAGETQYF. Here the CDR3 DNA reads TGTGCCAGCAGCCCCGGGACTAGCGGGAGGGCTGGAGAGACCCAGTACTTC.

In this sample, this clonotype turned up a few times. V usage is TRBV10-3 and J usage is TRBJ2-7; D is uncertain. Germline CDR1 is ENHRY and CDR2 is SYGVKD. Trimming left V 7 bases short and J 3 bases short, with 10 bases between. The CDR3 loop spans 12 amino acids. As DNA, the CDR3 is TGTGCCATCAAGGATAGTCGCTACGAGCAGTACTTC. It translates to CAIKDSRYEQYF.

This clonotype was picked up a small number of times. This chain joins TRBV19 and TRBJ2-7; tentative D call: TRBD1 (7 bases). The germline V gene encodes CDR1 LNHDA and CDR2 SQIVND (reference sequence). The CDR3 runs to 15 residues. Trimming removed 3 bases from V and 3 bases from J, with 15 bases in between. CDR3 in amino acids: CASSISHRGGYEQYF. The CDR3 DNA reads TGTGCCAGTAGTATTTCCCACAGGGGAGGCTACGAGCAGTACTTC. Using reference TRBV19 and TRBJ2-7 for the parts outside the CDR3, the full variable domain is DGGITQSPKYLFRKEGQNVTLSCEQNLNHDAMYWYRQDPGQGLRLIYYSQIVNDFQKGDIAEGYSVSREKKESFPLTVTSAQKNPTAFYLCASSISHRGGYEQYFGPGTRLTVT.

The chain employs TRBV20-1 and TRBJ1-2, with unresolved D. CDR1 and CDR2 from the germline V gene are DFQATT and SNEGSKA (reference sequence). V was cut by 0 bases and J by 4 bases, with 12 bases left in between. The CDR3 covers 14 residues. CDR3 in amino acids: CSARDQMEIYGYTF. Here the CDR3 DNA reads TGCAGTGCTAGAGATCAGATGGAGATCTATGGCTACACCTTC.

This clonotype turned up a few times. This sequence joins TRBV28 and TRBJ2-7, with 7 bases identical to TRBD2. This CDR3 is built from 12 residues. The ends lost 7 bases at V and 3 bases at J; junction bases unmatched: 3. The V gene's germline CDR1 is MDHEN and CDR2 SYDVKM. CDR3 residues: CASTSGLYEQYF. CDR3 DNA: TGTGCCAGCACTAGCGGACTCTACGAGCAGTACTTC.

This chain links TRBV7-9 with TRBJ1-2; TRBD1 matches at 9 bases. Germline loops: CDR1 SEHNR, CDR2 FQNEAQ (reference sequence). CDR3 length: 17 amino acids. V lost 5 bases to trimming and J lost 4 bases; unmatched junction nucleotides: 14. The CDR3 bases are TGTGCCAGCAGCGGTCGGGACAGGGAAGAGGTACGCTATGGCTACACCTTC. The encoded protein is CASSGRDREEVRYGYTF.

Many counts were recorded for this clonotype. J is TRBJ2-7 and V is TRBV20-1; 10 bases are shared with TRBD1. The CDR3 consists of 15 residues. CDR1 and CDR2 from the germline V gene are DFQATT and SNEGSKA (reference sequence). The junction had 12 bases not matched to a gene; V was cut back by 3 bases and J by 7 bases. In nucleotides, the CDR3 is TGCAGTGCTAGGCCCGGGACAGGGGCCACTAGGGAGCAGTACTTC. It yields the protein CSARPGTGATREQYF.

The rearrangement joins TRBV29-1 to TRBJ2-5; perhaps TRBD2 as D (6 bases). This CDR3 region has 16 residues. The germline V gene has CDR1 SQVTM and CDR2 ANQGSEA. Between the trimmed V and J ends, which lost 1 base and 5 bases, there was a span of 20 bases. The CDR3 nucleotides are TGCAGCGTTGAAGGAGGGACTGGCTCATTTGTGGAGACCCAGTACTTC. It specifies CSVEGGTGSFVETQYF.

This clonotype occurred many times. V is TRBV28 and J is TRBJ2-5; 11 nucleotides line up with TRBD2. Germline values: CDR1 MDHEN, CDR2 SYDVKM. There are 16 residues in the CDR3. J gave up 2 bases and V 5 bases, and 7 bases lay outside the gene matches. CDR3 sequence: CASSPFGTSGQETQYF. The CDR3 nucleotides are TGTGCCAGCAGTCCCTTTGGGACTAGCGGTCAAGAGACCCAGTACTTC.

This clonotype was detected many times. The chain links TRBV28 to TRBJ2-1; D perhaps matches TRBD2 (6 bases). Germline CDR1 is MDHEN and CDR2 is SYDVKM. The CDR3 loop spans 13 amino acids. V dropped 7 bases and J dropped 8 bases, with 15 bases sitting between them. The CDR3 spells CASIDSGTYEQFF. CDR3 DNA: TGTGCCAGCATAGATAGCGGAACGTATGAGCAGTTCTTC.

The chain has TRBV20-1 and TRBJ2-1; 10 bases map to TRBD2. Germline trimming cut 6 bases from V and 3 bases from J; bases unmatched to any gene: 11. The CDR3 consists of 16 residues. Germline V gene data show CDR1 as DFQATT and CDR2 as SNEGSKA (reference sequence). The CDR3 nucleotides read TGCAGTGCCGAGGGCCTAGCGGGAGATTACTACAATGAGCAGTTCTTC. This translates into CSAEGLAGDYYNEQFF.

The chain joins TRBV10-3 to TRBJ2-2; 10 bases map to TRBD2. J lost 7 bases, V lost 8 bases, and 4 bases had no gene match. The germline CDR1 and CDR2 sequences are ENHRY and SYGVKD. The CDR3 covers 13 residues. The CDR3 sequence is CAISASGSGELFF. Written as DNA, the CDR3 is TGTGCCATCTCGGCTAGCGGGAGCGGGGAGCTGTTTTTT.

This clonotype was counted at least ten times. V and J are TRBV2 and TRBJ2-5, with D perhaps given as TRBD1 or TRBD2 (5 bases each). The germline V gene encodes CDR1 SNHLY and CDR2 FYNNEI. The length of the CDR3 is 11 residues. The ends were cut back, 2 bases at V and 13 bases at J, with 11 bases in the middle. CDR3: CASSEPGTPYF. CDR3 nucleotides: TGTGCCAGCAGTGAACCCGGGACGCCGTACTTC.

This clonotype was recorded at least ten times. The rearrangement joins TRBV27 to TRBJ1-5; possible D gene TRBD1, 5 bases. Germline V gene lookup returns CDR1 MNHEY and CDR2 SMNVEV (reference sequence). The length of the CDR3 is 16 residues. The V end was cut by 5 bases, the J end by 0 bases, with 14 bases between. CDR3 protein: CASSPGRTYSNQPQHF. CDR3 bases: TGTGCCAGCAGTCCGGGACGTACGTATAGCAATCAGCCCCAGCATTTT.

This clonotype has at least ten counts. V gene TRBV28 combines with J gene TRBJ1-2, with a possible D match to TRBD1 (5 bases). Per germline, CDR1 MDHEN and CDR2 SYDVKM. V shed 7 bases and J shed 8 bases, with 20 bases lying between them. The CDR3 loop spans 14 amino acids. CDR3 in amino acids: CASISRMTEGGYTF. CDR3 in DNA: TGTGCCAGCATCTCAAGGATGACGGAGGGGGGCTACACCTTC.

The rearrangement links TRBV27 to TRBJ2-7; D ambiguous. CDR3 length: 13 amino acids. Germline values: CDR1 MNHEY, CDR2 SMNVEV (reference sequence). The V end lost 4 bases, the J end lost 0 bases, and 7 bases lay between the germline ends. Written as DNA, the CDR3 is TGTGCCAGCAGTTACACGAGCTCCTACGAGCAGTACTTC. Translated, it gives CASSYTSSYEQYF.